A single sample is the source of the 29 T cell receptor beta chains below, sequenced in a study of T cell responses to AZD1222 COVID-19 vaccine. Method: immunoSEQ multiplex PCR; TCRdb's copy keeps in-frame clones and lacks some. In the table there are tens of thousands of clones, over 85% of which are singletons. This specimen was peripheral blood, taken on day 0 of AZD1222 vaccination. All receptors come from an adult in good health.

This clone was seen just once. The genes are TRBV3-1 (or the pseudogene TRBV3-2) and TRBJ2-1; 9 bases fit TRBD2. V trimming: 4 bases; J trimming: 8 bases; junction bases outside the gene matches: 9. The CDR3 has 15 residues. Germline CDR1 LGHDT, CDR2 YNNKEL (reference sequence). The CDR3 region has the DNA TGTGCCAGCAGCCCGTTAGCTAGCGGGAACTATGAGCAGTTCTTC. This sequence encodes CASSPLASGNYEQFF.

The CDR3 sequence: CATSVGGRYETQYF. CDR3 bases: TGTGCCACCAGTGTCGGCGGGAGGTATGAGACCCAGTACTTC. The chain recombines TRBV24-1 with TRBJ2-5; 8 nucleotides align to TRBD2. Trimming removed 5 bases from V and 5 bases from J; junction bases left unmatched: 6. This CDR3 is built from 14 residues. Germline loops: CDR1 KGHDR, CDR2 SFDVKD.

This chain connects TRBV9 to TRBJ1-1; tentative D call: TRBD1 (5 bases). Deletions cut 2 bases from V and 3 bases from J, with 11 bases between. Germline V gene lookup returns CDR1 SGDLS and CDR2 YYNGEE. The CDR3 length is 14 residues. CDR3 DNA: TGTGCCAGCAGCGTGGCAGGGATGGACACTGAAGCTTTCTTT. It codes for CASSVAGMDTEAFF. Drawing the rest from reference TRBV9 and TRBJ1-1, the complete variable domain is DSGVTQTPKHLITATGQRVTLRCSPRSGDLSVYWYQQSLDQGLQFLIQYYNGEERAKGNILERFSAQQFPDLHSELNLSSLELGDSALYFCASSVAGMDTEAFFGQGTRLTVV.

The chain links TRBV5-1 to TRBJ2-5; 7 bases align to TRBD2. V lost 0 bases, J lost 1 base, and 9 bases stayed unmatched. Looked up from germline, CDR1 is SGHRS and CDR2 is YFSETQ. CDR3 length: 17 residues. The CDR3 sequence is CASSLVGSSGAQETQYF. Written as DNA, the CDR3 is TGCGCCAGCAGCTTGGTCGGTTCAAGCGGGGCCCAAGAGACCCAGTACTTC.

V gene TRBV2 combines with J gene TRBJ2-7; 7 bases are shared with TRBD2. Germline-derived CDR1 and CDR2 are SNHLY and FYNNEI. J lost 5 bases, V lost 4 bases, and 17 bases had no gene match. CDR3 length: 17 amino acids. CDR3 nucleotides: TGTGCCAGCAGTGGTCGTGCGGGAGAACCTACTGGGAACGAGCAGTACTTC. Residues: CASSGRAGEPTGNEQYF.

The CDR3 spells CASSTSGGMNTEAFF. The CDR3, as DNA: TGTGCCAGTAGTACCTCGGGCGGAATGAACACTGAAGCTTTCTTT. This rearrangement joins TRBV19 to TRBJ1-1; D not resolved. The CDR3 extends over 15 amino acids. Trimming removed 4 bases at V and 0 bases at J, with 12 bases between. From germline, CDR1 is LNHDA and CDR2 SQIVND (reference sequence).

This clone appeared once. The chain employs TRBV2 and TRBJ1-5; the match to TRBD1 covers 9 bases. Per germline, CDR1 SNHLY and CDR2 FYNNEI. The CDR3 has 12 amino acids. After removal of 8 bases from V and 7 bases from J, the junction contained 3 bases not matched to a gene. The CDR3 DNA is TGTGCCAGCGGACAGGGGTTACAGCCCCAGCATTTT. As protein: CASGQGLQPQHF.

The count of this clone is one. The chain recombines TRBV7-8 with TRBJ1-2; 7 nucleotides match TRBD1. Germline V lookup: CDR1 SGHVS, CDR2 FQNEAQ. The length of the CDR3 is 14 residues. Unmatched junction bases numbered 3, after V lost 5 bases and J lost 0 bases. CDR3 coding DNA: TGTGCCAGCAGCCAAGGGACAGCTAACTATGGCTACACCTTC. This gives the protein CASSQGTANYGYTF.

This chain connects TRBV4-3 to TRBJ2-7; maybe TRBD2 (6 bases). CDR1 and CDR2 from the germline V gene are LGHNA and YSLEER. The V end lost 0 bases, the J end lost 2 bases, and 11 bases lay between the germline ends. This CDR3 spans 15 amino acids. The CDR3, as DNA: TGCGCCAGCAGCCAAGATACTAGCACCACCTACGAGCAGTACTTC. It codes for CASSQDTSTTYEQYF.

The count of this clone is one. V gene TRBV11-3 combines with J gene TRBJ1-3; D remains unclear. The germline CDR1 and CDR2 sequences are SGHNT and YENEEA. The V and J ends lost 1 base and 0 bases respectively, with 13 bases between them. CDR3 length: 17 residues. CDR3 amino acids: CASSLVGTAISGNTIYF. The CDR3 nucleotides are TGTGCCAGCAGCTTAGTCGGAACGGCGATCTCTGGAAACACCATATATTTT.

V and J are TRBV7-7 and TRBJ1-4; D possibly corresponds to TRBD1 (5 bases). This CDR3 has 15 amino acids. Trimming shortened V by 2 bases and J by 8 bases, and 15 bases separated the two germline ends. CDR1 is SSHAT, CDR2 FNYEAQ, per germline (reference sequence). CDR3 sequence reads: CASSLLGGREEKLFF. CDR3 nucleotides: TGTGCCAGCAGCTTACTCGGGGGTCGGGAGGAAAAACTGTTTTTT.

This rearrangement joins TRBV2 to TRBJ2-3, with TRBD1 identical over 10 bases. The J segment lost 5 bases and the V segment lost 9 bases, leaving 8 bases of the junction unmatched. Germline V lookup: CDR1 SNHLY, CDR2 FYNNEI. The CDR3 sequence is 14 residues long. In DNA, the CDR3 is TGTGCCAGTGGATTGGACAGGGGGGGAGATACGCAGTATTTT. Its translation is CASGLDRGGDTQYF. The complete variable domain, with remaining parts taken from reference TRBV2 and TRBJ2-3, reads EPEVTQTPSHQVTQMGQEVILRCVPISNHLYFYWYRQILGQKVEFLVSFYNNEISEKSEIFDDQFSVERPDGSNFTLKIRSTKLEDSAMYFCASGLDRGGDTQYFGPGTRLTVL.

This chain connects TRBV5-1 to TRBJ2-4, with TRBD2 identical over 8 bases. The CDR3 is made up of 15 amino acids. With V trimmed by 4 bases and J by 5 bases, 8 bases remained unmatched. Germline values: CDR1 SGHRS, CDR2 YFSETQ. CDR3 sequence reads: CASSTSGSGENIQYF. The CDR3 bases are TGCGCCAGCAGCACGAGCGGGAGTGGGGAAAACATTCAGTACTTC.

This clone appeared once. The chain uses TRBV30 and TRBJ1-2, with no clear D. Germline CDR1 is GTSNPN and CDR2 is SVGIG (reference sequence). The V end was cut by 3 bases, the J end by 3 bases, with 14 bases between. The CDR3 covers 14 residues. CDR3 in DNA: TGTGCCTGGAGGACCCTCGAGGTGGACTATGGCTACACCTTC. It specifies CAWRTLEVDYGYTF.

V and J are TRBV18 and TRBJ1-5; no clear D. The germline V gene has CDR1 KGHSH and CDR2 LQKENI. Deletions cut 2 bases from V and 5 bases from J, with 13 bases between. The CDR3 spans 15 residues. The CDR3, as DNA: TGTGCCAGCTCACCAAGGGAGGGTGGTTATCAGCCCCAGCATTTT. Translation: CASSPREGGYQPQHF.

The chain uses TRBV30 and TRBJ2-3, with D hard to call. Trimming removed 0 bases from V and 4 bases from J, with 5 bases in between. The CDR3 totals 12 residues. Germline V CDR1 and CDR2: GTSNPN, SVGIG (reference sequence). The CDR3 is CAWSVQADTQYF. Here the CDR3 DNA reads TGTGCCTGGAGTGTACAAGCAGATACGCAGTATTTT.

The chain combines TRBV24-1 with TRBJ2-3; TRBD2 matches at 7 bases. This CDR3 has 15 amino acids. Trimming took 9 bases from V and 1 from J; bases not matched to a gene: 9. Germline V lookup: CDR1 KGHDR, CDR2 SFDVKD. The CDR3 is CATGRREGGTDTQYF. The CDR3 DNA is TGTGCCACCGGACGCAGGGAGGGCGGCACAGATACGCAGTATTTT.

The genes are TRBV19 and TRBJ1-5, with D possibly TRBD1 on 5 matching bases. CDR3 size: 14 residues. The V gene's germline CDR1 is LNHDA and CDR2 SQIVND (reference sequence). The V gene lost 1 base and the J gene lost 7 bases, with 11 bases spanning the gap. CDR3 DNA sequence: TGTGCCAGTAGTATAGTTGCAGGGAAACAGCCCCAGCATTTT. Its protein product is CASSIVAGKQPQHF.

J is TRBJ2-1 and V is TRBV2, with D uncertain. CDR1 and CDR2 (germline): SNHLY, FYNNEI. The CDR3 has 14 residues. The ends were cut back, 6 bases at V and 0 bases at J, with 9 bases in the middle. The CDR3 nucleotides read TGTGCCAGCAGGCGCACCCGCTCCTACAATGAGCAGTTCTTC. Translation gives CASRRTRSYNEQFF.

This chain connects TRBV12-3 or TRBV12-4 to TRBJ1-1; D not resolved. This CDR3 has 12 residues. Trimming left V 5 bases short and J 6 bases short, with 10 bases between. The chain's CDR3 is CASSHLGSEAFF. CDR3 bases: TGTGCCAGCAGTCACCTGGGCTCTGAAGCTTTCTTT.

This chain links TRBV3-1 (or the pseudogene TRBV3-2) with TRBJ1-5; D is possibly TRBD1 (6 bases). Germline loops: CDR1 LGHDT, CDR2 YNNKEL (reference sequence). Trimming pared 3 bases from V and 4 bases from J, leaving 10 bases between. The CDR3 covers 14 residues. CDR3 sequence (DNA): TGTGCCAGCAGCCAGACCACAGGGAATCAGCCCCAGCATTTT. Encoded protein: CASSQTTGNQPQHF.

The rearrangement joins TRBV6-5 to TRBJ2-7, with 9 bases fitting TRBD2. CDR3 length equals 13 residues. The junction had 8 bases not matched to a gene; V was cut back by 8 bases and J by 6 bases. In germline, CDR1 is MNHEY, CDR2 SVGAGI. The CDR3 nucleotides read TGTGCCAGCTTGGGTAGCGGGAGAGCCGAGCAGTACTTC. Encoded protein: CASLGSGRAEQYF.

The chain joins TRBV4-1 to TRBJ2-7; 10 bases agree with TRBD2. Germline V gives CDR1 MGHRA, CDR2 YSYEKL. V lost 6 bases and J lost 3; bases outside the gene matches: 8. The CDR3 spans 15 residues. CDR3 loop: CASSIGTSAIYEQYF. The CDR3 DNA reads TGCGCCAGCAGTATTGGGACTAGCGCAATCTACGAGCAGTACTTC.

V is TRBV6-4 and J is TRBJ2-1, with 9 bases lining up with TRBD2. Trimming cost V 5 bases and J 2 bases; bases outside gene matches: 10. The germline V gene encodes CDR1 MRHNA and CDR2 SNTAGT. The CDR3 length is 17 residues. In DNA, the CDR3 is TGTGCCAGCAGTTCTAGCGGGGTCGGGTCGACCTACAATGAGCAGTTCTTC. Protein product: CASSSSGVGSTYNEQFF.

This chain uses TRBV7-2 with TRBJ2-1, with D perhaps TRBD1 (5 bases). The CDR3 is 15 amino acids. The V gene's germline CDR1 is SGHTA and CDR2 FQGNSA. V lost 2 bases and J 5 bases, leaving 13 bases between the germline ends. This CDR3 is CASSLWGRENNEQFF. The CDR3 DNA is TGTGCCAGCAGCTTATGGGGCCGAGAAAACAATGAGCAGTTCTTC.

V usage is TRBV20-1 and J usage is TRBJ1-1, with a possible D match to TRBD1 (5 bases). Germline V gene data show CDR1 as DFQATT and CDR2 as SNEGSKA (reference sequence). The V and J ends lost 6 bases and 8 bases respectively, with 10 bases between them. This CDR3 contains 10 residues. This CDR3 reads CSAGDGEAFF. Here the CDR3 DNA reads TGCAGTGCCGGGGACGGAGAAGCTTTCTTT.

This clone occurred once. The genes are TRBV7-7 and TRBJ2-1, with 10 positions matching TRBD2. This CDR3 has 16 amino acids. Germline V gives CDR1 SSHAT, CDR2 FNYEAQ (reference sequence). V shed 5 bases, J shed 3 bases, and the junction held 7 bases outside the gene matches. The CDR3 bases are TGTGCCAGCAGCATACGCCTAGCGGGAGACTACAATGAGCAGTTCTTC. It codes for CASSIRLAGDYNEQFF.

The rearrangement links TRBV12-3 or TRBV12-4 to TRBJ2-1, with D tentatively TRBD1 or TRBD2 (5 bases each). V was clipped by 7 bases and J by 4 bases, with 11 bases between them. The CDR3 runs to 13 residues. For the CDR3, the DNA is TGTGCCAGCATGGGACCGCTGTACAATGAGCAGTTCTTC. This translates into CASMGPLYNEQFF.

This rearrangement joins TRBV11-3 to TRBJ1-1; TRBD1 aligns across 9 bases. Losses at the gene ends were 5 bases for V and 3 bases for J; bases not matched to a gene: 7. The germline CDR1 and CDR2 sequences are SGHNT and YENEEA. CDR3 size: 15 residues. The CDR3 DNA follows: TGTGCCAGCAGCCAGAGGGGACAGGGTGACACTGAAGCTTTCTTT. Residues: CASSQRGQGDTEAFF.